Below are 25 T cell receptor beta chains sequenced from a single sample in a study of CD8+CD57+ T cells in acquired aplastic anemia. The study profiled TCR beta VDJ and CDR3 using genomic DNA as template. A single record per CDR3 protein comes from TCRdb applying MiXCR to the reads. Of some 140,000 distinct CDR3 sequences listed, less than 45% are singletons. The sample was sorted CD4+, CD8+, or CD8+CD57+ T cells (not recorded which) from PBMCs. These receptors were obtained from a human donor in good health, serving as a control.

This clonotype was seen ten or more times. This rearrangement joins TRBV9 to TRBJ2-2; D is ambiguous. The CDR3 totals 17 residues. The V end was cut by 3 bases, the J end by 4 bases, with 19 bases between. Per the germline V gene, CDR1 is SGDLS and CDR2 is YYNGEE. The CDR3 DNA sequence: TGTGCCAGCAGCGACCATTTGCAAGGGCGGAGCACCGGGGAGCTGTTTTTT. Its translation is CASSDHLQGRSTGELFF.

The chain couples TRBV14 to TRBJ1-4, with a possible D match to TRBD1 (5 bases). The CDR3 totals 19 residues. Deletions cut 3 bases from V and 0 bases from J, with 20 bases between. Germline CDR1 and CDR2: SGHDN and FVKESK. In DNA form, the CDR3 reads TGTGCCAGCAGCCAGGGACTAGCGGGAGCGGGGGCAACTAATGAAAAACTGTTTTTT. This encodes CASSQGLAGAGATNEKLFF. Drawing the rest from reference TRBV14 and TRBJ1-4, the complete variable domain is EAGVTQFPSHSVIEKGQTVTLRCDPISGHDNLYWYRRVMGKEIKFLLHFVKESKQDESGMPNNRFLAERTGGTYSTLKVQPAELEDSGVYFCASSQGLAGAGATNEKLFFGSGTQLSVL.

CDR3 DNA sequence: TGTGCCAGCAGCGGACAGGGCTCAGCTTTCTTT. The encoded protein is CASSGQGSAFF. The rearrangement uses TRBV9 and TRBJ1-1; 7 nucleotides agree with TRBD1. With 3 bases clipped from V and 10 bases from J, the junction kept 3 bases outside the gene matches. This CDR3 comprises 11 residues. Per the germline V gene, CDR1 is SGDLS and CDR2 is YYNGEE.

This chain connects TRBV29-1 to TRBJ2-7; no clear D. This CDR3 region has 12 residues. Germline CDR1 and CDR2: SQVTM and ANQGSEA. V was shortened by 4 bases and J by 0 bases, with 7 bases between the two germline ends. CDR3 residues: CSVGAPSYEQYF. The CDR3, as DNA: TGCAGCGTTGGGGCCCCCTCCTACGAGCAGTACTTC.

The chain recombines TRBV2 with TRBJ2-2; D call uncertain. The CDR3 has 10 residues. Trimming cost V 11 bases and J 5 bases, with 6 bases left between them. In germline, CDR1 is SNHLY, CDR2 FYNNEI. In DNA form, the CDR3 reads TGTGCCGTGGGGACCGGGGAGCTGTTTTTT. It specifies CAVGTGELFF.

Ten or more counts support this clonotype. This rearrangement joins TRBV5-1 to TRBJ1-1, with D possibly matching TRBD1 (5 bases). Trimming shortened V by 4 bases and J by 1 base, and 14 bases separated the two germline ends. This CDR3 is 15 amino acids long. Germline loops: CDR1 SGHRS, CDR2 YFSETQ. CDR3 protein: CASSKPGRGNTEAFF. DNA of the CDR3: TGCGCCAGCAGCAAGCCGGGACGTGGGAACACTGAAGCTTTCTTT.

V is TRBV20-1 and J is TRBJ2-7; the D call may be TRBD1 or TRBD2 (5 bases each). V was shortened by 6 bases and J by 7 bases, with 13 bases between the two germline ends. Germline loops: CDR1 DFQATT, CDR2 SNEGSKA (reference sequence). CDR3 length: 11 residues. The CDR3 DNA reads as TGCAGTGCGCTCAGGGAGAGGGAGCAGTACTTC. Amino acid sequence: CSALREREQYF.

This clonotype occurred many times. DNA for the CDR3: TGTGCCATCAGCACGGACAGGAATAACTATGGCTACACCTTC. Protein: CAISTDRNNYGYTF. This chain uses TRBV10-3 with TRBJ1-2, with 7 bases identical to TRBD1. The V gene end was trimmed by 6 bases and the J gene end by 1 base; junction bases not matched to a gene: 5. The CDR3 spans 14 residues. Looked up from germline, CDR1 is ENHRY and CDR2 is SYGVKD.

The chain combines TRBV25-1 with TRBJ1-6; no firm D call. Trimming removed 7 bases from V and 0 bases from J, with 7 bases in between. Germline-derived CDR1 and CDR2 are MGHDK and SYGVNS. The CDR3 has 14 residues. The CDR3 reads CASTGSSYNSPLHF. The CDR3 nucleotides are TGTGCCAGCACGGGAAGCTCCTATAATTCACCCCTCCACTTT.

This clonotype turned up a few times. This could be a read error, since a much larger clone is one nucleotide away. This chain's CDR3 is CSASGQRTGTQYF. Here the CDR3 DNA reads TGCAGTGCCTCGGGACAGCGCACAGGTACGCAGTATTTT. The chain combines TRBV20-1 with TRBJ2-3; 7 nucleotides agree with TRBD1. The germline V gene encodes CDR1 DFQATT and CDR2 SNEGSKA (reference sequence). The CDR3 consists of 13 residues.

The rearrangement joins TRBV20-1 to TRBJ2-1; tentatively, D is TRBD1 or TRBD2 (6 bases each). CDR1 and CDR2 from the germline V gene are DFQATT and SNEGSKA (reference sequence). This CDR3 has 15 amino acids. Trimming cost V 4 bases and J 0 bases, with 13 bases left between them. In nucleotides, the CDR3 is TGCAGTGCTACGGGGGCGGACGTCTCCTACAATGAGCAGTTCTTC. This encodes CSATGADVSYNEQFF.

V is TRBV28 and J is TRBJ1-3; D is unclear. The CDR3 is 13 residues long. Germline values: CDR1 MDHEN, CDR2 SYDVKM. V lost 10 bases to trimming and J lost 2 bases, with 12 bases between them. This CDR3 reads CATRVAAGNTIYF. CDR3 nucleotide sequence: TGTGCCACCCGGGTAGCAGCTGGAAACACCATATATTTT.

This clonotype showed up many times. This chain connects TRBV5-1 to TRBJ2-5; 9 bases fit TRBD1. The trim removed 4 bases at V and 4 bases at J, leaving 2 bases unmatched. CDR1 and CDR2 from the germline V gene are SGHRS and YFSETQ. The CDR3 length is 13 residues. CDR3 DNA sequence: TGCGCCAGCAGCCCGACAGGGGGAGAGACCCAGTACTTC. Translating it yields CASSPTGGETQYF.

V is TRBV10-2 and J is TRBJ2-7, with no clear D. This CDR3 comprises 14 residues. CDR1 is WSHSY and CDR2 is SAAADI in the germline V gene. Trimming left V 2 bases short and J 6 bases short, with 14 bases between. CDR3 coding DNA: TGCGCCAGCAGTGAGCGCGGTTTTAAGACCGAGCAGTACTTC. Translating gives CASSERGFKTEQYF.

This clonotype was observed a handful of times. This could be a read error, since a much larger clone is one nucleotide away. This chain joins TRBV7-2 and TRBJ2-7; D might be TRBD1 or TRBD2, each matching 6 bases. This CDR3 has 14 amino acids. Germline loops: CDR1 SGHTA, CDR2 FQGNSA. The CDR3 coding sequence is TGTGCCAGCACACGGGGGCCAACCTCCTACGAGCAGCACTTC. Residues: CASTRGPTSYEQHF.

This clonotype was detected many times. DNA of the CDR3: TGTGCCTGGAGTGTACTCGGACAGGGACGCGAGCAGTACTTC. This translates into CAWSVLGQGREQYF. The chain uses TRBV30 and TRBJ2-7, with TRBD1 matching over 8 bases. This CDR3 has 14 residues. Germline CDR1 reads GTSNPN; CDR2 reads SVGIG (reference sequence). The ends lost 0 bases at V and 6 bases at J; junction bases unmatched: 7. The whole variable domain, remainder taken from reference TRBV30 and TRBJ2-7, is SQTIHQWPATLVQPVGSPLSLECTVEGTSNPNLYWYRQAAGRGLQLLFYSVGIGQISSEVPQNLSASRPQDRQFILSSKKLLLSDSGFYLCAWSVLGQGREQYFGPGTRLTVT.

This clonotype was detected ten times or more. V is TRBV3-1 and J is TRBJ2-7; maybe TRBD2 (6 bases). CDR1 is LGHDT, CDR2 YNNKEL, per germline (reference sequence). Trimming cost V 6 bases and J 0 bases, with 21 bases left between them. CDR3 length: 17 amino acids. CDR3 coding DNA: TGTGCCAGCAGGTTCGAGGAGGGCAGGGTAAGCTCCTACGAGCAGTACTTC. It encodes CASRFEEGRVSSYEQYF.

Worth noting for this clonotype: A much larger clone differs from this one at a single base, so this may be a read error. The rearrangement links TRBV12-3 or TRBV12-4 to TRBJ2-1; no clear D gene. V lost 6 bases to trimming and J lost 2 bases, with 11 bases between them. The CDR3 has 14 amino acids. This CDR3 reads CASRMGSTYNEQFF. The CDR3 nucleotides read TGTGCCAGCAGGATGGGCAGTACCTACAATGAGCAGTTCTTC.

In its sample, this clonotype was seen a few times. The chain joins TRBV29-1 to TRBJ1-1, with D unclear. Germline loops: CDR1 SQVTM, CDR2 ANQGSEA. The CDR3 consists of 13 residues. The germline V and J ends were trimmed by 0 bases and 3 bases, with 8 bases remaining between them. The CDR3 sequence: CSVEEVRDTEAFF. DNA of the CDR3: TGCAGCGTTGAAGAGGTCAGAGACACTGAAGCTTTCTTT. Filled out from reference TRBV29-1 and TRBJ1-1, the complete variable domain reads SAVISQKPSRDICQRGTSLTIQCQVDSQVTMMFWYRQQPGQSLTLIATANQGSEATYESGFVIDKFPISRPNLTFSTLTVSNMSPEDSSIYLCSVEEVRDTEAFFGQGTRLTVV.

This clonotype showed up many times. The genes are TRBV6-5 and TRBJ1-4, with TRBD1 matching 7 bases. The trim removed 2 bases at V and 6 bases at J, leaving 9 bases unmatched. CDR1 and CDR2 (germline): MNHEY, SVGAGI. The length of the CDR3 is 16 residues. CDR3 sequence reads: CASSYPLGGGDEKLFF. The DNA for the CDR3 is TGTGCCAGCAGTTACCCCTTGGGAGGGGGCGATGAAAAACTGTTTTTT.

The chain carries TRBV7-2 and TRBJ1-2; D is uncertain. Trimming shortened V by 5 bases and J by 4 bases, and 8 bases separated the two germline ends. Germline V CDR1 and CDR2: SGHTA, FQGNSA. CDR3 length: 12 amino acids. CDR3 sequence reads: CASSNPGYGYTF. The CDR3 region has the DNA TGTGCCAGCAGCAATCCGGGCTATGGCTACACCTTC.

This clonotype was seen many times. V gene TRBV2 combines with J gene TRBJ2-7, with a weak D call TRBD2 (5 bases). In germline, CDR1 is SNHLY, CDR2 FYNNEI. The CDR3 has 14 residues. V was shortened by 0 bases and J by 9 bases, with 15 bases between the two germline ends. CDR3 protein: CASSEAPGIQGQYF. The CDR3 coding sequence is TGTGCCAGCAGTGAAGCGCCGGGGATTCAAGGGCAGTACTTC. Together with reference TRBV2 and TRBJ2-7, the CDR3 gives the full variable domain: EPEVTQTPSHQVTQMGQEVILRCVPISNHLYFYWYRQILGQKVEFLVSFYNNEISEKSEIFDDQFSVERPDGSNFTLKIRSTKLEDSAMYFCASSEAPGIQGQYFGPGTRLTVT.

V usage is TRBV15 and J usage is TRBJ2-3, with D possibly matching TRBD2 (5 bases). The CDR3 sequence is 11 residues long. V gave up 3 bases and J gave up 7 bases, with 5 bases separating them. Per germline, CDR1 LNHNV and CDR2 YYDKDF (reference sequence). CDR3 DNA sequence: TGTGCCACCAGCAGGGACTATACGCAGTATTTT. It translates to CATSRDYTQYF. The full variable domain, in which reference TRBV15 and TRBJ2-3 provide the parts outside the CDR3, is DAMVIQNPRYQVTQFGKPVTLSCSQTLNHNVMYWYQQKSSQAPKLLFHYYDKDFNNEADTPDNFQSRRPNTSFCFLDIRSPGLGDTAMYLCATSRDYTQYFGPGTRLTVL.

This clonotype has a single count. One junction end does not reproduce the germline sequence, and a read error may be involved. The chain couples TRBV12-3 or TRBV12-4 to TRBJ2-1; perhaps TRBD1 as D (6 bases). The CDR3 runs to 14 residues. CDR3 protein: CASRLTGSYKEQFF. DNA for the CDR3: TGTGCCAGCAGATTGACAGGCTCCTACAAGGAGCAGTTCTTC.

The chain joins TRBV20-1 to TRBJ1-3; D is uncertain. CDR1 and CDR2 (germline): DFQATT, SNEGSKA (reference sequence). V was clipped by 3 bases and J by 4 bases, with 10 bases between them. The CDR3 has 13 residues. The chain's CDR3 is CSARRLGGNTIYF. The DNA for the CDR3 is TGCAGTGCTAGGAGGTTAGGAGGAAACACCATATATTTT.